This T cell receptor (beta chain) comes out of a study of human T cells and chemical hapten exposure. Study in general: Patch testing was performed with 0.01% DPC on the upper back, with reading at 6 days. Findings and caveats of the study: TCRs whose frequency exceeded 1 in 1000 remained the same following DPC sensitization.

To note about this clonotype: The antigen remains undetermined.

Noted time point: patch test 3, about 24 weeks after DPC sensitization. The treatment denotes: therapeutic diphenylcyclopropenone sensitization with weekly scalp DPC. At every patch-test visit, blood was drawn before the patch test was applied. Looked up from germline, CDR1 is SEHNR and CDR2 is FQNEAQ (reference sequence). V was pared by 2 bases and J by 6 bases, with 6 bases of the junction left unmatched. The CDR3 loop spans 15 amino acids. The library gave individual cDNA molecules unique molecular identifiers. TCRdb itself ran the RACE reads through MiXCR, one entry per CDR3 protein. The top ten clones hold under 2.5% of a sample with under 200,000 distinct CDR3 sequences, 25% to 35% of them seen once.

The TCR originated in a woman between 18 and 29 years old with alopecia areata. Some clones in this sample may be carry-over from other donors' samples. The specimen was whole blood, collected in connection with sensitization to the hapten diphenylcyclopropenone (DPC). This chain uses TRBV7-9 with TRBJ2-1, with 8 bases fitting TRBD2. The CDR3 loop reads CASSLFGLAANEQFF. The CDR3 DNA reads TGTGCCAGCAGCTTATTCGGACTAGCAGCCAATGAGCAGTTCTTC.